These 29 T cell receptor beta chains share one sample of origin, sequenced in a study of cytomegalovirus exposure and HLA in healthy donors. In the PCR, 60 Vbeta and 13 Jbeta primers were used. This table comes from immunoSEQ multiplex PCR, and its TCRdb copy is limited to in-frame clones, with some not included. This repertoire shows just over 150,000 clones, about 75% found once; its top ten account for about 2%. Sequencing input: PBMCs. Receptors were obtained from a female donor in good health and CMV-seronegative.

The rearrangement links TRBV2 to TRBJ2-7; 7 nucleotides line up with TRBD1. CDR1 and CDR2 from the germline V gene are SNHLY and FYNNEI. The CDR3 covers 12 residues. Trimming cost V 11 bases and J 6 bases; bases outside gene matches: 10. CDR3 bases: TGTGCCGCCAACCGGGACAGAAGCGAGCAGTACTTC. Amino acid sequence: CAANRDRSEQYF.

The chain employs TRBV5-1 and TRBJ2-5; TRBD2 agrees at 10 bases. CDR1 and CDR2 (germline): SGHRS, YFSETQ. This CDR3 has 14 amino acids. V lost 4 bases to trimming and J lost 5 bases; unmatched junction nucleotides: 5. CDR3 sequence: CASSMSGGAETQYF. For the CDR3, the DNA is TGCGCCAGCAGCATGAGCGGGGGGGCGGAGACCCAGTACTTC.

Details on this clone: The same CDR3 is also encoded by other DNA sequences in this sample. The chain employs TRBV5-1 and TRBJ2-2; 11 bases match TRBD2. This CDR3 has 16 amino acids. The V gene's germline CDR1 is SGHRS and CDR2 YFSETQ. V was clipped by 3 bases and J by 2 bases; unmatched bases: 3. This CDR3 reads CASSSTSGINTGELFF. The CDR3 nucleotides read TGCGCCAGCAGCTCGACTAGCGGGATAAACACCGGGGAGCTGTTTTTT.

The table lists this clone with a few counts. This rearrangement joins TRBV6-6 to TRBJ2-1; 7 bases align to TRBD1. The germline gives CDR1 MNHNY, CDR2 SVGAGI (reference sequence). The CDR3 spans 13 residues. Germline trimming cut 5 bases from V and 2 bases from J; bases unmatched to any gene: 0. In DNA, the CDR3 is TGTGCCAGCAGTGGGACAGCCTACAATGAGCAGTTCTTC. Translating it yields CASSGTAYNEQFF.

The chain is built from TRBV12-2 and TRBJ2-1; TRBD2 is taken as the D call from the table, unchecked against the DNA. TRBV12-2 is given as a pseudogene. This CDR3 contains 18 residues. DNA of the CDR3: TGTGCAAGTCGCTCCCTTCCCCTGACTAGGCGGAGGGATGACGAGCAGTTCTTC. Its translation is CASRSLPLTRRRDDEQFF.

This clone was counted a single time. V gene TRBV11-3 combines with J gene TRBJ2-3; D possibly corresponds to TRBD2 (5 bases). This CDR3 has 15 amino acids. Germline V gives CDR1 SGHNT, CDR2 YENEEA. Trimming removed 3 bases at V and 4 bases at J, with 14 bases between. The CDR3 nucleotides read TGTGCCAGCAGCTTCGACTCTCGAGGGTCAGATACGCAGTATTTT. It codes for CASSFDSRGSDTQYF.

J is TRBJ1-1 and V is TRBV7-8; unclear D gene. Germline CDR1 is SGHVS and CDR2 is FQNEAQ. The CDR3 consists of 14 residues. Deletions cut 2 bases from V and 0 bases from J, with 7 bases between. The CDR3 nucleotides read TGTGCCAGCAGCTTACGCAGTATGAACACTGAAGCTTTCTTT. Translation gives CASSLRSMNTEAFF.

The chain uses TRBV5-1 and TRBJ1-2; tentatively, D is TRBD1 (5 bases). Germline V gene data show CDR1 as SGHRS and CDR2 as YFSETQ. V dropped 4 bases and J dropped 0 bases, with 13 bases sitting between them. CDR3 length: 15 residues. CDR3 loop: CASSIGAVANYGYTF. In DNA form, the CDR3 reads TGCGCCAGCAGCATAGGGGCCGTAGCTAACTATGGCTACACCTTC.

This clone came up a few times. The chain carries TRBV4-2 and TRBJ2-5; D is possibly TRBD1 (6 bases). The V end was cut by 2 bases, the J end by 0 bases, with 13 bases between. The CDR3 is 16 residues long. Germline CDR1 and CDR2: LGHNA and YNFKEQ. CDR3 nucleotides: TGTGCCAGCAGCCAACACCGGACAGCCAACCAAGAGACCCAGTACTTC. Amino acid sequence: CASSQHRTANQETQYF.

The rearrangement uses TRBV18 and TRBJ2-3; perhaps TRBD2 as D (6 bases). The CDR3 contains 15 residues. V lost 3 bases to trimming and J lost 3 bases, with 13 bases between them. Germline V gene data show CDR1 as KGHSH and CDR2 as LQKENI. The CDR3, as DNA: TGTGCCAGCTCACCGCCAAGCGGGCCGACAGATACGCAGTATTTT. This codes for CASSPPSGPTDTQYF.

The rearrangement joins TRBV4-1 to TRBJ2-5, with 13 bases lining up with TRBD2. CDR3 length: 16 amino acids. The germline V gene has CDR1 MGHRA and CDR2 YSYEKL. Trimming removed 4 bases from V and 4 bases from J; junction bases left unmatched: 6. The chain's CDR3 is CASSPRTSGSRETQYF. The CDR3 nucleotides read TGCGCCAGCAGCCCCCGGACTAGCGGGAGCCGAGAGACCCAGTACTTC.

This clone was seen more than once but under ten times. V is TRBV7-2 and J is TRBJ2-1, with 7 bases lining up with TRBD2. The CDR3 is 17 residues long. Germline V gene data show CDR1 as SGHTA and CDR2 as FQGNSA. The trim removed 1 base at V and 5 bases at J, leaving 11 bases unmatched. As DNA, the CDR3 is TGTGCCAGCAGCTTAGTTGCGAGGGCTAGCGGCCACAATGAGCAGTTCTTC. This sequence encodes CASSLVARASGHNEQFF.

The chain joins TRBV6-1 to TRBJ1-5, with 11 nucleotides matching TRBD1. Germline CDR1 MNHNS, CDR2 SASEGT. CDR3 size: 15 residues. V trimming: 1 base; J trimming: 5 bases; junction bases outside the gene matches: 1. CDR3 nucleotides: TGTGCCAGCAGTGAAGGGACAGGGGGCCATCAGCCCCAGCATTTT. Translation: CASSEGTGGHQPQHF.

This clone appeared a few times. The J gene is TRBJ2-3, the V gene TRBV5-1; D possibly corresponds to TRBD2 (5 bases). Trimming cost V 2 bases and J 6 bases, with 28 bases left between them. Germline CDR1 is SGHRS and CDR2 is YFSETQ. The CDR3 is made up of 19 amino acids. The CDR3 nucleotides are TGCGCCAGCAGCTTTGGGTCTCCTTTTTCGGGTGGGAGCAGTGATACGCAGTATTTT. Protein sequence: CASSFGSPFSGGSSDTQYF.

This chain joins TRBV18 and TRBJ1-3, with D possibly matching TRBD1 (6 bases). Germline V gene data show CDR1 as KGHSH and CDR2 as LQKENI. The CDR3 spans 17 residues. V dropped 3 bases and J dropped 0 bases, with 15 bases sitting between them. CDR3 in DNA: TGTGCCAGCTCACCGACGGCAGGGGCCCTCTCTGGAAACACCATATATTTT. It yields the protein CASSPTAGALSGNTIYF.

The chain recombines TRBV4-1 with TRBJ1-2; D gene unclear. V lost 0 bases, J lost 3 bases, and 11 bases lay in between. CDR1 and CDR2 (germline): MGHRA, YSYEKL. The CDR3 has 15 amino acids. The CDR3 bases are TGCGCCAGCAGCCAAGATCCAGGACTGCACTATGGCTACACCTTC. Protein: CASSQDPGLHYGYTF.

The gene calls are TRBV19 and TRBJ1-2, with TRBD1 identical over 7 bases. CDR1 LNHDA and CDR2 SQIVND come from the germline V gene (reference sequence). The junction had 9 bases not matched to a gene; V was cut back by 3 bases and J by 8 bases. The length of the CDR3 is 14 residues. This chain's CDR3 is CASSIPKGAEGYTF. DNA for the CDR3: TGTGCCAGTAGTATTCCGAAGGGGGCGGAGGGCTACACCTTC.

The chain carries TRBV30 and TRBJ1-2; D gene unclear. The germline V gene encodes CDR1 GTSNPN and CDR2 SVGIG (reference sequence). This CDR3 spans 10 amino acids. V lost 4 bases, J lost 5 bases, and 5 bases lay in between. CDR3 residues: CAWNGYGYTF. For the CDR3, the DNA is TGTGCCTGGAACGGGTATGGCTACACCTTC.

V and J are TRBV6-1 and TRBJ2-3; 10 bases match TRBD2. J was trimmed by 5 bases and V by 1 base; bases with no gene match: 6. In germline, CDR1 is MNHNS, CDR2 SASEGT. The CDR3 spans 16 residues. CDR3 region: CASSEDRAGGIDTQYF. The CDR3 DNA sequence: TGTGCCAGCAGTGAAGACCGAGCGGGAGGGATAGATACGCAGTATTTT.

This clone has only a few counts. The rearrangement joins TRBV2 to TRBJ1-5; a weak D match, TRBD1 (5 bases). V lost 3 bases to trimming and J lost 7 bases, with 10 bases between them. CDR1 and CDR2 (germline): SNHLY, FYNNEI. The CDR3 extends over 13 amino acids. The DNA for the CDR3 is TGTGCCAGCAGTGAGGGACTGGACCAGCCCCAGCATTTT. Translating it yields CASSEGLDQPQHF.

The V and J genes are TRBV11-2 and TRBJ2-7; D is possibly TRBD1 (6 bases). This CDR3 is built from 15 residues. Trimming took off 5 bases at V and 2 bases at J, with 16 bases between the two ends. Germline V gene data show CDR1 as SGHAT and CDR2 as FQNNGV. Here the CDR3 reads CASSVRSRGTYEQYF. Here the CDR3 DNA reads TGTGCCAGCAGCGTAAGGTCCAGGGGCACCTACGAGCAGTACTTC.

The chain uses TRBV6-1 and TRBJ2-1; D gene ambiguous. The CDR3 extends over 16 amino acids. V lost 4 bases and J lost 0, with 13 bases in between. Germline CDR1 and CDR2: MNHNS and SASEGT. The CDR3 spells CASSGLSSRSYNEQFF. In DNA, the CDR3 is TGTGCCAGCAGTGGGCTGTCGTCCCGCTCCTACAATGAGCAGTTCTTC.

This clone was seen only once. CDR3 sequence: CASSYPRTGKATEAFF. CDR3 coding DNA: TGTGCCAGCAGTTACCCAAGGACAGGGAAAGCCACTGAAGCTTTCTTT. The genes are TRBV6-6 and TRBJ1-1; 8 bases agree with TRBD1. This CDR3 has 16 amino acids. The germline gives CDR1 MNHNY, CDR2 SVGAGI (reference sequence). V lost 2 bases and J lost 4; bases outside the gene matches: 9.

This clone was seen only a few times. J is TRBJ1-2 and V is TRBV10-3; weak D call: TRBD1 (6 bases). Trimming removed 1 base from V and 4 bases from J, with 16 bases in between. The germline V gene encodes CDR1 ENHRY and CDR2 SYGVKD. The CDR3 is 16 residues long. The CDR3 sequence is CAISELKTLTGYGYTF. As DNA, the CDR3 is TGTGCCATCAGTGAGTTGAAGACCCTGACAGGCTATGGCTACACCTTC.

The V gene is TRBV7-2, the J gene TRBJ2-1; D possibly corresponds to TRBD1 (5 bases). The germline V and J ends were trimmed by 4 bases and 0 bases, with 10 bases remaining between them. The CDR3 is 15 amino acids. Germline V CDR1 and CDR2: SGHTA, FQGNSA. CDR3 loop: CASSSRAISYNEQFF. The CDR3 DNA follows: TGTGCCAGCAGCTCCAGGGCCATCTCCTACAATGAGCAGTTCTTC. Based on the CDR3 plus reference TRBV7-2 and TRBJ2-1, the full variable domain is GAGVSQSPSNKVTEKGKDVELRCDPISGHTALYWYRQSLGQGLEFLIYFQGNSAPDKSGLPSDRFSAERTGGSVSTLTIQRTQQEDSAVYLCASSSRAISYNEQFFGPGTRLTVL.

The V and J genes are TRBV30 and TRBJ1-2; 9 bases line up with TRBD1. This CDR3 region has 17 residues. V shed 3 bases, J shed 0 bases, and the junction held 11 bases outside the gene matches. Per germline, CDR1 GTSNPN and CDR2 SVGIG (reference sequence). The CDR3 DNA reads as TGTGCCTGGAGGGGGTCGGGACAGGGCGCGCCTAACTATGGCTACACCTTC. It translates to CAWRGSGQGAPNYGYTF. Complete variable domain (other parts from reference TRBV30 and TRBJ1-2): SQTIHQWPATLVQPVGSPLSLECTVEGTSNPNLYWYRQAAGRGLQLLFYSVGIGQISSEVPQNLSASRPQDRQFILSSKKLLLSDSGFYLCAWRGSGQGAPNYGYTFGSGTRLTVV.

The chain links TRBV7-9 to TRBJ1-5, with D possibly TRBD1 on 5 matching bases. This CDR3 spans 13 amino acids. The ends were cut back, 4 bases at V and 2 bases at J, with 6 bases in the middle. The germline V gene encodes CDR1 SEHNR and CDR2 FQNEAQ (reference sequence). The CDR3 DNA follows: TGTGCCAGCAGCTGGGGCGGCAATCAGCCCCAGCATTTT. Protein: CASSWGGNQPQHF. Together with reference TRBV7-9 and TRBJ1-5, the CDR3 gives the full variable domain: DTGVSQNPRHKITKRGQNVTFRCDPISEHNRLYWYRQTLGQGPEFLTYFQNEAQLEKSRLLSDRFSAERPKGSFSTLEIQRTEQGDSAMYLCASSWGGNQPQHFGDGTRLSIL.

The genes are TRBV15 and TRBJ2-5; 11 bases match TRBD2. V trimming: 1 base; J trimming: 3 bases; junction bases outside the gene matches: 4. Germline lookup yields CDR1 LNHNV and CDR2 YYDKDF (reference sequence). The CDR3 sequence is 16 residues long. Here the CDR3 DNA reads TGTGCCACCAGCAGAGCGGGACTAGCGGACGAAGAGACCCAGTACTTC. Protein sequence: CATSRAGLADEETQYF.

This chain links TRBV7-6 with TRBJ2-1; 8 bases agree with TRBD2. Looked up from germline, CDR1 is SGHVS and CDR2 is FNYEAQ. CDR3 length: 16 residues. J was trimmed by 6 bases and V by 4 bases; bases with no gene match: 11. The DNA for the CDR3 is TGTGCCAGCAGCTCCCCGGGGGGGGAGACTTCCAATGAGCAGTTCTTC. The encoded protein is CASSSPGGETSNEQFF.